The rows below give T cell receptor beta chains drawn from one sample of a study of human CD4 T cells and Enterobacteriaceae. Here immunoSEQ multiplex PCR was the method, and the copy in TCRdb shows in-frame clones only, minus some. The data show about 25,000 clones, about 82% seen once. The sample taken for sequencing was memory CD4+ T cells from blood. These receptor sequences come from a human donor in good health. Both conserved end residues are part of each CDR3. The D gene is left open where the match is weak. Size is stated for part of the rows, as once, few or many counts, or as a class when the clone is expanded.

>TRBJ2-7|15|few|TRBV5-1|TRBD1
TGCGCCAGCTGCTGGGGGACAGGGAGCATCCACGAGCAGTACTTC
CASCWGTGSIHEQYF
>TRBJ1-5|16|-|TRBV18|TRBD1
TGTGCCAGCTCACCTCAGGGGACAGGGAGCAATCAGCCCCAGCATTTT
CASSPQGTGSNQPQHF
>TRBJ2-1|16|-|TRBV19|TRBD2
TGTGCCAGTGGGTCCGGCCGGGGGGACCCCTACAATGAGCAGTTCTTC
CASGSGRGDPYNEQFF
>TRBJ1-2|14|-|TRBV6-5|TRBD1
TGTGCCAGCAGACCCGGGACAGGGCGACATGGCTACACCTTC
CASRPGTGRHGYTF
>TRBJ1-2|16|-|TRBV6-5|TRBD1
TGTGCCAGCAGTTTCCGACAGGGTTCCGAACCCTATGGCTACACCTTC
CASSFRQGSEPYGYTF
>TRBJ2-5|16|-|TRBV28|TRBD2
TGTGCCAGCAGTTTAGTAGTACGGGAGGTGGGGGAGACCCAGTACTTC
CASSLVVREVGETQYF
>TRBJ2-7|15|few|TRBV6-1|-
TGTGCCAGCAGTGAACCAGGGCAAGGGTCCTACGAGCAGTACTTC
CASSEPGQGSYEQYF
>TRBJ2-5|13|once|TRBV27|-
TGTGCCAGCAGTTCCTGGGGGGTGGAGACCCAGTACTTC
CASSSWGVETQYF
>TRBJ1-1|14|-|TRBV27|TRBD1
TGTGCCAGCAGTTTCCTCGACAGGGACACTGAAGCTTTCTTT
CASSFLDRDTEAFF
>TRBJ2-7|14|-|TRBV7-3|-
TGTGCCAGCAGCACCCCTCGAGGTTCCTACGAGCAGTACTTC
CASSTPRGSYEQYF
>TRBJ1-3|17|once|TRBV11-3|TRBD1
TGTGCCAGCAGCCTCCGGGACAGGGTTTACTCTGGAAACACCATATATTTT
CASSLRDRVYSGNTIYF
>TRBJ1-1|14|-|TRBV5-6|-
TGTGCCAGCAGCTTACAGGGAATGAACACTGAAGCTTTCTTT
CASSLQGMNTEAFF
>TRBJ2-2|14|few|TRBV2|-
TGTGCCAGCAGTTCCGGGACTAACACCGGGGAGCTGTTTTTT
CASSSGTNTGELFF
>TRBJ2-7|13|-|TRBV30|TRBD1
TGTGCCTGGAGTCCCGGGACAGGGGCAGGGCAGTACTTC
CAWSPGTGAGQYF
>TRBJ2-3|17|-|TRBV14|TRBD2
TGTGCCAGCAGCCAAAGGACTAGCGGGACAAACACAGATACGCAGTATTTT
CASSQRTSGTNTDTQYF
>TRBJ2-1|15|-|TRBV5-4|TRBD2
TGTGCCAGCAGTCTACCGGGACTAGCGGGATTTGAGCAGTTCTTC
CASSLPGLAGFEQFF
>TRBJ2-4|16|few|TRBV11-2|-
TGTGCCAGCAGCTTAGGTCTAGGCCCGACGGGGAACATTCAGTACTTC
CASSLGLGPTGNIQYF
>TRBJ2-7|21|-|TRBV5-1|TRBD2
TGCGCCAGCGTAACCTCCGGGACACTCTCCCGGACTAGCGGGGGGGCCTACGAGCAGTACTTC
CASVTSGTLSRTSGGAYEQYF
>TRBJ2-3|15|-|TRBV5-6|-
TGTGCCAGCAGCCCCCCCAGGACTAGCACAGATACGCAGTATTTT
CASSPPRTSTDTQYF
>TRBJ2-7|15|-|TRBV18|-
TGTGCCAGCTCCCACTCTCCGGGGGGCAACGACGAGCAGTACTTC
CASSHSPGGNDEQYF
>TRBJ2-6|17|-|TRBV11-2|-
TGTGCCAGCAGCCCGCTCTCTCGAACCTCTGGGGCCAACGTCCTGACTTTC
CASSPLSRTSGANVLTF
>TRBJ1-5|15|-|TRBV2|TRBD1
TGTGCCAGCACCAGCAACAGGGGAGTGGGTCAGCCCCAGCATTTT
CASTSNRGVGQPQHF
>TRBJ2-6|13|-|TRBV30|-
TGTGCCTGGAGTGTAACTGGGGCCAACGTCCTGACTTTC
CAWSVTGANVLTF
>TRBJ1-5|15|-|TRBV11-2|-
TGTGCCAGCAGCAGGGTTCCCGGGAGCAATCAGCCCCAGCATTTT
CASSRVPGSNQPQHF
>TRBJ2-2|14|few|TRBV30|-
TGTGCCTGGAGTGTAGGGGTAAACACCGGGGAGCTGTTTTTT
CAWSVGVNTGELFF
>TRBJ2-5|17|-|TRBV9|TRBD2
TGTGCCAGCAGCCCAGCGTCGGCGGGGGTGGGCCAAGAGACCCAGTACTTC
CASSPASAGVGQETQYF
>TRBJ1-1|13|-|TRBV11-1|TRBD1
TGTGCCAGCAGCCGGGACAGGGACCTAGAAGCTTTCTTT
CASSRDRDLEAFF
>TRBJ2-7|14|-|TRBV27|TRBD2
TGTGCCAGCAGTGCGCCTCGGACTAGCCCCGAGCAGTACTTC
CASSAPRTSPEQYF
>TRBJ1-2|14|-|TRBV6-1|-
TGTGCCAGCAGTGAAGGTCGGGGCAGCTATGGCTACACCTTC
CASSEGRGSYGYTF
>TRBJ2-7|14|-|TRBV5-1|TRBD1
TGCGCCAGCAGCTTGGTGGGACAGGGTTACGAGCAGTACTTC
CASSLVGQGYEQYF
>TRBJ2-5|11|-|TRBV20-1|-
TGCAGTGCCCTTCGGGAAGAGACCCAGTACTTC
CSALREETQYF
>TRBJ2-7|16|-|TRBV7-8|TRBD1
TGTGCCAGCAGCTCGACCCATAGGACAGGGGCCTACGAGCAGTACTTC
CASSSTHRTGAYEQYF
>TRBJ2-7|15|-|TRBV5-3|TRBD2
TGTGCCAGAAGCCGCCGTGCGGGAGGCTCCTACGAGCAGTACTTC
CARSRRAGGSYEQYF
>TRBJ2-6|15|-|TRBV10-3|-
TGTGCCATCAGCGCAGGGAGCTCTGGGGCCAACGTCCTGACTTTC
CAISAGSSGANVLTF
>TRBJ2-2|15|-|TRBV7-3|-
TGTGCCAGCAGCGCGGTTCAGACGAACACCGGGGAGCTGTTTTTT
CASSAVQTNTGELFF
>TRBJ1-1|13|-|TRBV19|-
TGTGCCAGTAGTCGGGGGGCCAACACTGAAGCTTTCTTT
CASSRGANTEAFF
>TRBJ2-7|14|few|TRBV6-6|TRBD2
TGTGCCAGTAAAGTGGGAGCGGGAGTAGGCGAGCAGTACTTC
CASKVGAGVGEQYF
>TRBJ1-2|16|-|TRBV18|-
TGTGCCAGCTCACCGACAGGAAGTACTTCTTTCTATGGCTACACCTTC
CASSPTGSTSFYGYTF
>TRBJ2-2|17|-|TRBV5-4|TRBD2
TGTGCCAGCAGCCGGGGAGGGGACGTCGCGAACACCGGGGAGCTGTTTTTT
CASSRGGDVANTGELFF
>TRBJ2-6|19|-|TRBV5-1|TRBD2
TGCGCCAGCAGCACGTATACTCTAGCGGGAGAATCTGGGGCCAACGTCCTGACTTTC
CASSTYTLAGESGANVLTF
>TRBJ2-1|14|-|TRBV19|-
TGTGCCAGTAGGCCTCCCCACGATGGGTTTGAGCAGTTCTTC
CASRPPHDGFEQFF
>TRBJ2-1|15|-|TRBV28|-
TGTGCCAGCCTGGTGCAGGCGAGCTCCTACAATGAGCAGTTCTTC
CASLVQASSYNEQFF
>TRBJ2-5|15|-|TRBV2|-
TGTGCCAGCAGGCAGGGACACGCGGTCCAAGAGACCCAGTACTTC
CASRQGHAVQETQYF
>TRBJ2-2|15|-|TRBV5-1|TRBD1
TGCGCCAGCAGCCCCGACAGGGGCGGCATCGGGGAGCTGTTTTTT
CASSPDRGGIGELFF
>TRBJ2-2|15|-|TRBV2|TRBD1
TGTGCCAGCAGTGAGACAGGGCTTAACACCGGGGAGCTGTTTTTT
CASSETGLNTGELFF